This TCR beta chain was identified during a study of cytomegalovirus exposure and HLA in healthy donors. Study-level findings and limits: Roughly uniform sequencing depth across donors was assumed, possibly incorrectly.

The length of the CDR3 is 12 residues. V was pared by 4 bases and J by 3 bases, with 10 bases between. The germline gives CDR1 SQVTM, CDR2 ANQGSEA. Comments on this clone: Its antigen is not known.

Primers: 60 Vbeta forward and 13 Jbeta reverse. Only in-frame clones appear in the TCRdb table, and some are missing; sequencing was by immunoSEQ multiplex PCR. The table lists 150,000 to 200,000 clones, 70% to 80% of them singletons. The TCR sequence derives from a woman aged 25 to 39 in good health and CMV-seropositive. This sequence joins TRBV29-1 and TRBJ2-7; D uncertain. The sequencing sample was made of PBMCs. The CDR3 is CSVVGNLYEQYF. The CDR3 coding sequence is TGCAGCGTTGTTGGCAACCTCTACGAGCAGTACTTC.